The 21 T cell receptor beta chains below were found in one sample sequenced in a study of shared clonotypes between healthy human individuals. TCRdb's table, derived via immunoSEQ multiplex PCR, lists solely in-frame clones and lacks some. The sample lists under 2.5 million clones, 92% occurring once. What was sequenced was naive CD4+ T cells from PBMCs. Subset described: CD45RA+ positively selected. The origin of the receptors is a man aged 18 to 30 in good health. Some clones in this sample may be carry-over from other donors' samples.

The chain joins TRBV9 to TRBJ2-3; D not resolved. V gave up 4 bases and J gave up 2 bases, with 11 bases separating them. Germline CDR1 and CDR2: SGDLS and YYNGEE. The CDR3 has 14 residues. CDR3 amino acids: CASSPGPATDTQYF. Written as DNA, the CDR3 is TGTGCCAGCAGCCCCGGACCGGCCACAGATACGCAGTATTTT.

The chain employs TRBV6-6 and TRBJ2-7, with D possibly matching TRBD1 (6 bases). The germline V gene encodes CDR1 MNHNY and CDR2 SVGAGI (reference sequence). Trimming took off 4 bases at V and 3 bases at J, with 10 bases between the two ends. The CDR3 loop spans 13 amino acids. In nucleotides, the CDR3 is TGTGCCAGCAGTTCGGGACAACTCTACGAGCAGTACTTC. Protein product: CASSSGQLYEQYF.

This clone was seen a single time. The chain's CDR3 is CASSEQAPHSNQPQHF. As DNA, the CDR3 is TGTGCCAGCAGTGAACAGGCGCCTCATAGCAATCAGCCCCAGCATTTT. This chain uses TRBV6-1 with TRBJ1-5; the D is unclear. The CDR3 runs 16 residues. V dropped 2 bases and J dropped 0 bases, with 11 bases sitting between them. Germline CDR1 reads MNHNS; CDR2 reads SASEGT.

The chain is built from TRBV2 and TRBJ2-1, with a tentative D call TRBD1 (5 bases). From germline, CDR1 is SNHLY and CDR2 FYNNEI. Trimming removed 6 bases from V and 0 bases from J, with 12 bases in between. The CDR3 is 15 residues long. The CDR3 is CASRRTQSSYNEQFF. CDR3 sequence (DNA): TGTGCCAGCAGACGGACACAGAGCTCCTACAATGAGCAGTTCTTC. Variable domain in full (rest from reference TRBV2 and TRBJ2-1): EPEVTQTPSHQVTQMGQEVILRCVPISNHLYFYWYRQILGQKVEFLVSFYNNEISEKSEIFDDQFSVERPDGSNFTLKIRSTKLEDSAMYFCASRRTQSSYNEQFFGPGTRLTVL.

This clone was counted a single time. This chain links TRBV2 with TRBJ1-1; tentatively, D is TRBD1 (6 bases). V lost 5 bases and J 4 bases, leaving 11 bases between the germline ends. Germline V lookup: CDR1 SNHLY, CDR2 FYNNEI. The CDR3 is 13 residues long. The CDR3 region is CASSRGLGTEAFF. CDR3 coding DNA: TGTGCCAGCAGTCGGGGGCTGGGCACTGAAGCTTTCTTT.

Here the CDR3 reads CASSARGGEKTQYF. The CDR3 nucleotides read TGTGCCAGCAGCGCCCGAGGGGGCGAGAAGACCCAGTACTTC. This rearrangement joins TRBV5-4 to TRBJ2-5; 7 nucleotides align to TRBD1. The trim removed 4 bases at V and 6 bases at J, leaving 9 bases unmatched. This CDR3 is 14 amino acids long. Looked up from germline, CDR1 is SGHNT and CDR2 is YYREEE (reference sequence).

The V call is TRBV19, the J call TRBJ1-1; D is uncertain. CDR1 is LNHDA and CDR2 is SQIVND in the germline V gene (reference sequence). The CDR3 has 11 amino acids. V gave up 7 bases and J gave up 1 base, with 4 bases separating them. CDR3 sequence reads: CASMTNTEAFF. Written as DNA, the CDR3 is TGTGCCAGTATGACGAACACTGAAGCTTTCTTT.

J is TRBJ1-2 and V is TRBV11-2; 8 nucleotides agree with TRBD1. The germline gives CDR1 SGHAT, CDR2 FQNNGV. The CDR3 is 14 residues long. Trimming took 4 bases from V and 0 from J; bases not matched to a gene: 1. The chain's CDR3 is CASSWGQANYGYTF. As DNA, the CDR3 is TGTGCCAGCAGCTGGGGACAGGCTAACTATGGCTACACCTTC.

The chain employs TRBV29-1 and TRBJ2-7; possible D gene TRBD1, 6 bases. Between the trimmed V and J ends, which lost 6 bases and 3 bases, there was a span of 12 bases. Germline V gene sequence: CDR1 SQVTM, CDR2 ANQGSEA. The CDR3 consists of 12 residues. Written as DNA, the CDR3 is TGCAGCGTAGAACAGGGCTACTACGAGCAGTACTTC. The encoded protein is CSVEQGYYEQYF.

V is TRBV15 and J is TRBJ1-4; maybe TRBD1 (6 bases). Trimming shortened V by 9 bases and J by 3 bases, and 20 bases separated the two germline ends. The V gene's germline CDR1 is LNHNV and CDR2 YYDKDF (reference sequence). The CDR3 runs to 16 residues. This chain's CDR3 is CATSAPGGRSNEKLFF. The CDR3 DNA follows: TGTGCCACTTCCGCCCCCGGGGGGCGATCTAATGAAAAACTGTTTTTT.

The V call is TRBV6-1, the J call TRBJ2-7; TRBD2 agrees at 7 bases. Germline V CDR1 and CDR2: MNHNS, SASEGT. The V and J ends lost 4 bases and 2 bases, in that order; junction bases with no gene match: 8. The CDR3 runs 15 residues. The CDR3 coding sequence is TGTGCCAGCAGTGCCCGACTGGCGGGAGCCTACGAGCAGTACTTC. Translating gives CASSARLAGAYEQYF.

This chain uses TRBV2 with TRBJ1-2; D is unclear. V lost 8 bases to trimming and J lost 8 bases, with 15 bases between them. The CDR3 has 12 residues. CDR1 and CDR2 from the germline V gene are SNHLY and FYNNEI. The CDR3 loop reads CASQLGAPGYTF. The CDR3 coding sequence is TGTGCCAGCCAACTAGGCGCACCGGGCTACACCTTC.

The chain carries TRBV9 and TRBJ1-3, with TRBD1 matching over 7 bases. This CDR3 comprises 15 residues. Per the germline V gene, CDR1 is SGDLS and CDR2 is YYNGEE. V gave up 3 bases and J gave up 4 bases; unmatched junction bases: 7. The CDR3 sequence is CASSATGAAGNTIYF. CDR3 nucleotide sequence: TGTGCCAGCAGCGCAACAGGGGCTGCCGGAAACACCATATATTTT.

This chain connects TRBV19 to TRBJ2-3; 12 bases line up with TRBD2. Trimming took 5 bases from V and 6 from J; bases not matched to a gene: 15. The CDR3 is made up of 18 amino acids. Germline-derived CDR1 and CDR2 are LNHDA and SQIVND (reference sequence). CDR3 amino acids: CASSAATLTSGRMDTQYF. In DNA form, the CDR3 reads TGTGCCAGTAGTGCCGCCACCCTGACTAGCGGGAGAATGGATACGCAGTATTTT.

The chain employs TRBV27 and TRBJ2-5; the match to TRBD1 covers 8 bases. CDR3 length: 14 residues. V shed 6 bases, J shed 5 bases, and the junction held 8 bases outside the gene matches. The V gene's germline CDR1 is MNHEY and CDR2 SMNVEV (reference sequence). CDR3 sequence: CASRVPGGRETQYF. DNA of the CDR3: TGTGCCAGCAGAGTCCCAGGGGGCCGGGAGACCCAGTACTTC.

The CDR3 sequence is CASSLALRQSPSETQYF. The CDR3 DNA sequence: TGTGCCAGCAGCTTAGCGCTGAGACAGAGTCCCTCGGAGACCCAGTACTTC. V gene TRBV7-2 combines with J gene TRBJ2-5; possibly TRBD1 for D (5 bases). CDR1 and CDR2 (germline): SGHTA, FQGNSA. This CDR3 has 17 residues. The V end lost 0 bases, the J end lost 5 bases, and 19 bases lay between the germline ends.

The V gene is TRBV20-1, the J gene TRBJ1-1; D gene ambiguous. The CDR3 is 9 amino acids. Germline-derived CDR1 and CDR2 are DFQATT and SNEGSKA (reference sequence). V lost 3 bases and J 11 bases, leaving 7 bases between the germline ends. DNA for the CDR3: TGCAGTGCTAGCCCCGGGGCTTTCTTT. Protein: CSASPGAFF.

V gene TRBV9 combines with J gene TRBJ2-1; D is unclear. CDR3 length: 15 residues. CDR1 SGDLS and CDR2 YYNGEE come from the germline V gene. The V end was cut by 0 bases, the J end by 8 bases, with 15 bases between. The CDR3 reads CASSVATLGLDEQFF. CDR3 DNA sequence: TGTGCCAGCAGCGTAGCTACCTTAGGGTTGGATGAGCAGTTCTTC.

The gene calls are TRBV2 and TRBJ2-3; D remains ambiguous. Germline CDR1 SNHLY, CDR2 FYNNEI. This CDR3 comprises 14 residues. The germline V and J ends were trimmed by 6 bases and 0 bases, with 10 bases remaining between them. Here the CDR3 reads CASRETLSTDTQYF. DNA of the CDR3: TGTGCCAGCAGGGAGACACTTAGCACAGATACGCAGTATTTT. Using reference TRBV2 and TRBJ2-3 for the parts outside the CDR3, the full variable domain is EPEVTQTPSHQVTQMGQEVILRCVPISNHLYFYWYRQILGQKVEFLVSFYNNEISEKSEIFDDQFSVERPDGSNFTLKIRSTKLEDSAMYFCASRETLSTDTQYFGPGTRLTVL.

This chain uses TRBV10-3 with TRBJ1-1, with a weak D call TRBD1 (5 bases). The V end lost 8 bases, the J end lost 5 bases, and 18 bases lay between the germline ends. The length of the CDR3 is 14 residues. The germline V gene has CDR1 ENHRY and CDR2 SYGVKD. The CDR3, as DNA: TGTGCCATCGGAGGGGCCCTTACTCGGACTGAAGCTTTCTTT. Encoded protein: CAIGGALTRTEAFF.

The V call is TRBV28, the J call TRBJ1-1; D uncertain. The CDR3 extends over 13 amino acids. The germline V gene has CDR1 MDHEN and CDR2 SYDVKM. Between the trimmed V and J ends, which lost 8 bases and 0 bases, there was a span of 10 bases. CDR3 region: CASRTALNTEAFF. CDR3 nucleotide sequence: TGTGCCAGCCGGACCGCCTTGAACACTGAAGCTTTCTTT.